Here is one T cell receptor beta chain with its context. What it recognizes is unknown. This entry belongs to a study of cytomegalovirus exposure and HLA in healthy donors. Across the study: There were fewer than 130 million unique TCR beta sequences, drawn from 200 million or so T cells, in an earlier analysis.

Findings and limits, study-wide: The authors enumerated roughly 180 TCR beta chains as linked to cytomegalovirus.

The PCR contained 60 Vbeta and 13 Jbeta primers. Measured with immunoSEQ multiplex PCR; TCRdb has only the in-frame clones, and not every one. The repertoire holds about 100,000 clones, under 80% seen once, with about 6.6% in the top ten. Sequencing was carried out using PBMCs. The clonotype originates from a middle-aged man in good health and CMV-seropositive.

In DNA, the CDR3 is TGTGCCAGCAGGGCTACACTAATGAGCTCCTACAATGAGCAGTTCTTC. It translates to CASRATLMSSYNEQFF. The chain combines TRBV2 with TRBJ2-1; no clear D. V was clipped by 6 bases and J by 0 bases, with 15 bases between them. Germline loops: CDR1 SNHLY, CDR2 FYNNEI. CDR3 size: 16 residues. The full variable domain, in which reference TRBV2 and TRBJ2-1 provide the parts outside the CDR3, is EPEVTQTPSHQVTQMGQEVILRCVPISNHLYFYWYRQILGQKVEFLVSFYNNEISEKSEIFDDQFSVERPDGSNFTLKIRSTKLEDSAMYFCASRATLMSSYNEQFFGPGTRLTVL.